This T cell receptor beta chain was documented in a study of cytomegalovirus exposure and HLA in healthy donors. Study-wide results and caveats: An apparent linkage of common viral pathogens to several of the most significant clusters emerged in a later analysis. In an earlier analysis, most TCR beta V segments were productive about 90% or about 30% of the time.

Germline-derived CDR1 and CDR2 are MNHNS and SASEGT. Trimming took 3 bases from V and 5 from J; bases not matched to a gene: 5. The CDR3 totals 14 residues. For this clone: Its antigen remains unknown.

It was with 60 Vbeta and 13 Jbeta primers that the PCR ran. TCRdb's table, derived via immunoSEQ multiplex PCR, lists solely in-frame clones and lacks some. Of 150,000 to 200,000 clones in the sample, roughly 85% are singletons; the top ten hold under 0.9%. This sequence originates from a woman aged 40-49 years in good health and CMV-seronegative. Sequenced: PBMCs. V is TRBV6-1 and J is TRBJ1-1; 8 bases are a match to TRBD1. The CDR3, as DNA: TGTGCCAGCAGTGACCGACAGGGGAGGACTGAAGCTTTCTTT. This translates into CASSDRQGRTEAFF.